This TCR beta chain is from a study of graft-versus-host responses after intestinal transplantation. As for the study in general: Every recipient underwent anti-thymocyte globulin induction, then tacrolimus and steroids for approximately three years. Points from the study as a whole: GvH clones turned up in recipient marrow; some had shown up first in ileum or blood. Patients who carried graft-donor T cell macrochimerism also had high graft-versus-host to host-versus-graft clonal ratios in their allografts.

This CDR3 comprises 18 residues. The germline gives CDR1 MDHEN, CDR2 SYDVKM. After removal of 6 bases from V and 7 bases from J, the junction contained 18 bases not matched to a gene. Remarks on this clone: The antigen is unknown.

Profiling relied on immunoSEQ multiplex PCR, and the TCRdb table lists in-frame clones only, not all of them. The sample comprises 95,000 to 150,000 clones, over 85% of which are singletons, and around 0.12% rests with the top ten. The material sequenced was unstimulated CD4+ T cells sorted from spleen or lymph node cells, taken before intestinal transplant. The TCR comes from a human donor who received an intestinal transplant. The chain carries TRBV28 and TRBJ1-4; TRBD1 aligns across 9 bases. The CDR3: CASSLRDRDMLGREKLFF. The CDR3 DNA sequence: TGTGCCAGCAGCCTCCGGGACAGGGACATGCTGGGTCGTGAAAAACTGTTTTTT.